The TCR beta chain described here comes from a study of blood T cells in healthy people across ages (dated by TCRdb to between 2014 and 2017). With regard to the full study: In model experiments, template switching captured about one uniquely barcoded TCR beta cDNA molecule for every two T cells. The study analyzed two additional independent replicas of 1 million unique cDNA reads from the same blood draw for two donors, one aged 18 to 29 and one aged 80 or older. Using deep sequencing normalized with unique cDNA molecular identifiers, the study measured how TCR beta repertoire diversity changes with age. To avoid experimental bias, donors of different ages were randomly spread across the sequencing lanes. Four age groups were formed from the donors: young (average approximately 16 years), middle-aged (around 39), aged (under 70) and long-lived (roughly 88). On the study overall, not on this receptor specifically: Because donor CMV infection status was unknown, age-related changes in expanded clonotypes were potentially confounded. Compared with the aged group, the long-lived group had more naive CD4+ T cells, fewer expanded clones and increased TCR diversity, a pattern suggesting age selection. Estimates of total diversity from one million sequenced T cells were regarded as lower bounds and underestimates. The percentage of naive T cells measured by flow cytometry correlated strongly with observed TCR beta diversity. Conclusive comparison of naive and antigen-experienced compartments was prevented by the profiling of bulk unsorted PBMCs. As age increased, observed TCR beta diversity per million T cells dropped in a roughly linear way, and a significant reduction was already evident by age about 40.

Library preparation used 5' RACE. This sample was sequenced with an Illumina HiSeq 2500. A second PCR of roughly 6 to 11 cycles was performed with a sample-barcoded 5' primer and a J-beta primer mix. A template-switch 5' adaptor carrying 12 random nucleotides introduced a unique molecular identifier onto each TCR beta cDNA molecule. At least 2.5 million CDR3-containing paired-end reads were obtained from each sample. First-strand cDNA synthesis was performed from all RNA using the Mint cDNA synthesis kit, with priming by a TRBC-specific oligonucleotide. Following uracil-DNA glycosylase treatment, a first 18-cycle PCR with universal primers M1SS and BC2_uni_R was performed on all cDNA. The study's own analysis went as follows. For normalization, 1 million high-quality reads, each with a distinct molecular identifier, were randomly selected from each sample. Reads sharing molecular identifiers were discarded rather than binned into consensus sequences. MiTCR, run with a Q25 quality threshold and the strictest error-elimination algorithm, handled CDR3 identification, clonotype clustering and error correction. Lower-bound total TCR beta diversity was estimated with a nonparametric unseen species model using Euler transformation. Using fastp trimming at Q25 and MiXCR clonotype assembly, TCRdb reanalyzed the public sequencing data and kept in-frame beta chains. Under each unique CDR3 protein, matching rows form one entry showing the most common genes and DNA. The V and J calls follow TCRdb's processing rather than the paper's. Across this sample there are 1.4 million to 1.5 million distinct CDR3 sequences, with around 42% seen only once. The leading ten clones occupy under 8% of the sample.

As concerns this clonotype: This clone's antigen is unknown. Per-base qualities were not stored, and no clone one base away is much larger.

Taken from cysteine to phenylalanine, the CDR3 has 14 residues. CDR3 DNA is the only sequence kept; it has 42 bases, read in frame from the first base. V is clipped by 5 bases and J by 5 bases, and the sequence between their germline boundaries is 13 bases long. The donors were some 39 Caucasian individuals from Russia, aged roughly 6 to 95 years, who were systemically healthy. Each donor gave around 9.5 milliliters of peripheral blood, collected into EDTA-treated Vacutainer tubes. Ficoll-Paque density-gradient centrifugation was used to isolate PBMCs, with at least 7 million per sample. Total RNA, at least 5.5 micrograms per sample, was extracted from PBMCs with Trizol reagent. For every donor, flow cytometry on a PBMC aliquot measured the percentage of naive CD45RAhigh/CD27high T cells.

Material for sequencing was blood. The source of this sequence is a woman aged 18-29 years in good health. The rearranged segments are TRBV12-3 or TRBV12-4 and TRBJ2-1; TRBD2 could be the D gene, as 6 bases match. The DNA is TGTGCCAGCAGTCACCGGGACTTTAACAATGAGCAGTTCTTC. Its coded protein is CASSHRDFNNEQFF.